The subject of this entry is one T cell receptor beta chain. This clone's antigen is unknown. Base quality data are lacking; no much larger clone is found one base away. TCRbeta CDR3 regions were profiled by bias-controlled multiplex PCR amplification of genomic DNA with the immunoSEQ Assay. Per the original workflow: To quantify the absolute abundance of each unique TCRbeta CDR3 region, the sequences were collapsed and filtered. Differential abundance was tested with a binomial (Fisher-equivalent) model and with a beta-binomial model adding time-dependent variance fitted from healthy donors. Clones with fewer than 5 combined templates were removed, and differential abundance was called for clones with a Benjamini-Hochberg FDR below 0.01. In the beta-binomial model, variance was expressed as a function of the total template count across the two samples, in the form v = (b*log(k)+a)^2. TCRdb took over this immuneACCESS table, retaining in-frame rearrangements with V and J assigned. Such tables are incomplete; in checked studies, under half of the missing clones stem from an unresolved V gene, and the remainder is unexplained. From that table come the V and J calls and clone size; the DNA was used to work out D and trimming. This sample is represented by 75,000 to 90,000 clones; roughly 90% of them were singletons. 7.3% of the sample is held by the ten biggest clonotypes.

From its cysteine to its phenylalanine, the CDR3 spans 15 amino acids. Only CDR3 DNA remains: 45 bases, in frame from the first base. CDR1 and CDR2 are read off the germline V gene (reference sequence) as LNHNV and YYDKDF. Trimming accounts for 0 bases at V and 2 bases at J, while the number of junction bases matched to no gene is 2. This record belongs to a study of identifying expanded T cells in peripheral blood (dated by TCRdb to the late 2010s). Context from the whole study: Four technical replicates, made by sequencing separate aliquots from the same pool of genomic DNA, were compared pairwise. Points the paper makes about the study in general: The authors expected that biological variance in healthy repertoires might rise further over much longer intervals, such as months to years. Between technical replicates the binomial model flagged around 1.3 differentially abundant clones, whereas over about two weeks the binomial model flagged about 16.4 and over approximately four weeks about 19. Both the number of clones called differentially abundant and the false-positive rate were significantly reduced by the beta-binomial model across all healthy-donor time intervals. In all healthy donors, the variance in clone template counts between samples taken two weeks apart rose significantly as total template count increased.

During the collection period, no infections or other immune events were recorded for the healthy donors. Healthy-donor blood repertoires served as a training cohort to calibrate time-dependent variance in a beta-binomial model of T-cell clone differential abundance. The training cohort comprised some 10 healthy donors, 3 female and 7 male. The donors were between roughly 25 and 70 years old, with an average age of 43 years. Whole blood was collected from each healthy donor at three time points spaced approximately 2 weeks apart and obtained from a commercial supplier. Genomic DNA was extracted from unsorted whole blood for immunosequencing.

This sequence originates from a person aged 18-69 years in good health. Material: blood. The V and J genes are TRBV15 and TRBJ2-7, and TRBD1 matches 9 of the central bases. CDR3 loop: CATSRETGGPYEQYF. The DNA sequence is given as TGTGCCACCAGCAGAGAGACAGGGGGGCCCTACGAGCAGTACTTC.